A selection of T cell receptor beta chains follows, all from one sample in a study of cytomegalovirus exposure and HLA in healthy donors. Assay used: immunoSEQ multiplex PCR; TCRdb lists only in-frame clones, some missing. Of some 210,000 clones in the sample, roughly 80% were seen once. Sequencing input: PBMCs. The receptor set was obtained from a woman aged 25 to 39 in good health and CMV-seropositive. Both conserved end residues are part of each CDR3. The D gene is left open where the match is weak. Some rows have no size entry. The others give once, few or many, or a class for an expanded clone.

d_call | j_call | v_call | clone_size | cdr3_nt | cdr3_aa
TRBD2 | TRBJ2-7 | TRBV5-4 | NA | TGTGCCAGCAGCTTGAGGGCTAGCGGGGGGCCAGGCAACGAGCAGTACTTC | CASSLRASGGPGNEQYF
NA | TRBJ1-2 | TRBV19 | NA | TGTGCCAGTAGTGCCACAGGGACGGACGTTTTCGAAGGCTACACCTTC | CASSATGTDVFEGYTF
NA | TRBJ2-3 | TRBV6-1 | NA | TGTGCCAGCAGCATGCTGACAGGAACAGATACGCAGTATTTT | CASSMLTGTDTQYF
TRBD1 | TRBJ1-2 | TRBV5-6 | NA | TGTGCCAGCAGCTTGGTGGGGACAGGGGGTCTTGGCTACACCTTC | CASSLVGTGGLGYTF
TRBD1 | TRBJ2-7 | TRBV28 | NA | TGTGCCAGCAGGGGCACCGGGACAGGGCACCCTTACGAGCAGTACTTC | CASRGTGTGHPYEQYF
NA | TRBJ1-1 | TRBV6-6 | few | TGTGCCAGCAGGACTGGGGCCCCGATGAACACTGAAGCTTTCTTT | CASRTGAPMNTEAFF
NA | TRBJ1-2 | TRBV7-2 | NA | TGTGCCAGCAGCCCCCAACAGGGTAACTATGGCTACACCTTC | CASSPQQGNYGYTF
TRBD2 | TRBJ2-5 | TRBV4-3 | NA | TGCGCCAGCAGCCAAGACGAGGCGGGGGGGCTAGAGACCCAGTACTTC | CASSQDEAGGLETQYF
NA | TRBJ1-1 | TRBV7-9 | NA | TGTGCCAGCAGCCCCCATGGGGGCGCTGAAGCTTTCTTT | CASSPHGGAEAFF
NA | TRBJ2-3 | TRBV7-2 | NA | TGTGCCAGCAGCCTTACTCGGTTGGATACGCAGTATTTT | CASSLTRLDTQYF
TRBD2 | TRBJ2-3 | TRBV9 | NA | TGTGCCAGCAGCCTTACCATACTAGCGGGGAGCACAGATACGCAGTATTTT | CASSLTILAGSTDTQYF
TRBD1 | TRBJ2-2 | TRBV11-3 | NA | TGTGCCAGCAGCCTAACAGGGGCCGGGGAGCTGTTTTTT | CASSLTGAGELFF
NA | TRBJ2-1 | TRBV9 | NA | TGTGCCAGCAGCGTCAATACAGGGAGCGATGAGCAGTTCTTC | CASSVNTGSDEQFF
NA | TRBJ1-1 | TRBV2 | few | TGTGCCAGCAGATTCCTGACAGGGAACACTGAAGCTTTCTTT | CASRFLTGNTEAFF
NA | TRBJ1-2 | TRBV28 | NA | TGTGCCAGCAGTTCCTCCAGCTATGGCTACACCTTC | CASSSSSYGYTF
TRBD2 | TRBJ2-7 | TRBV4-2 | NA | TGTGCCAGCAGCCAGGCCCTCCCAGCGGGAGTAAACGAGCAGTACTTC | CASSQALPAGVNEQYF
TRBD1 | TRBJ2-2 | TRBV2 | few | TGTGCCGGACGGGGACAGGGGGCCATCGGGGAGCTGTTTTTT | CAGRGQGAIGELFF
NA | TRBJ2-7 | TRBV18 | once | TGTGCCAGCTCACCCTCATCCGGGTATAACGAGCAGTACTTC | CASSPSSGYNEQYF
NA | TRBJ2-1 | TRBV7-3 | NA | TGTGCCAGCAGCTTAATAGGAGGGGGCGGTTCCTACAATGAGCAGTTCTTC | CASSLIGGGGSYNEQFF
NA | TRBJ2-5 | TRBV2 | few | TGTGCCAGCAGTGAAGGGTGGGATAGAGGGGAGACCCAGTACTTC | CASSEGWDRGETQYF
NA | TRBJ1-2 | TRBV7-2 | NA | TGTGCCAGCAGCTCTTCCCAGGTCATAACCTTC | CASSSSQVITF
TRBD1 | TRBJ2-7 | TRBV6-4 | NA | TGTGCCAGCATTAAGACAGGGTTCTACTACGAGCAGTACTTC | CASIKTGFYYEQYF
NA | TRBJ2-3 | TRBV29-1 | NA | TGCAGCGTTATCAGGCGGGACCCCACAGATACGCAGTATTTT | CSVIRRDPTDTQYF
NA | TRBJ1-2 | TRBV10-3 | NA | TGTGCCATCAGTGGGGAGGGCGGCTATGGCTACACCTTC | CAISGEGGYGYTF